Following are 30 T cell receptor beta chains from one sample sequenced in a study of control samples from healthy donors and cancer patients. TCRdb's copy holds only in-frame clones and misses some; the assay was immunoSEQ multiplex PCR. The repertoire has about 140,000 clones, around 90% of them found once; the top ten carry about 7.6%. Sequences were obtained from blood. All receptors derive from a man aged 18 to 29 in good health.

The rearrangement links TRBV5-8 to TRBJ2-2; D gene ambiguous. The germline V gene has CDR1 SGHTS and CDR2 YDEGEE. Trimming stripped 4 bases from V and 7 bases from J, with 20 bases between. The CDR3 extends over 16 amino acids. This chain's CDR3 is CASSPVLGPRVGELFF. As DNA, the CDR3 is TGTGCCAGCAGCCCCGTGCTTGGTCCACGAGTCGGGGAGCTGTTTTTT.

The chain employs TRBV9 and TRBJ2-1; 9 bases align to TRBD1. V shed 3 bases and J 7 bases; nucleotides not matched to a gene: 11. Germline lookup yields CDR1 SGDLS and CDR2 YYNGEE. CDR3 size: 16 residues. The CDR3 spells CASSELYAGQGNEQFF. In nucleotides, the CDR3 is TGTGCCAGCAGCGAACTCTACGCGGGACAGGGTAATGAGCAGTTCTTC.

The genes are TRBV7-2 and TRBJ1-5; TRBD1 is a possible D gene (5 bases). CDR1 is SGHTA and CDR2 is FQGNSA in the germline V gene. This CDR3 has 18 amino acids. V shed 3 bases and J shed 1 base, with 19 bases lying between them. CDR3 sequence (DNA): TGTGCCAGCAGCTTCCAGACCGGGGGGGGTGGAAGCAATCAGCCCCAGCATTTT. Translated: CASSFQTGGGGSNQPQHF.

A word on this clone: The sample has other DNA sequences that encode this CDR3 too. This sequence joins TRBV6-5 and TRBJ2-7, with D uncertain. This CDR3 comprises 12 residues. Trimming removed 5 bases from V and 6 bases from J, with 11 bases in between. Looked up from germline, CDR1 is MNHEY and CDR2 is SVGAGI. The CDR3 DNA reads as TGTGCCAGCAGTCGGGCCAGAGGCGAGCAGTACTTC. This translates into CASSRARGEQYF.

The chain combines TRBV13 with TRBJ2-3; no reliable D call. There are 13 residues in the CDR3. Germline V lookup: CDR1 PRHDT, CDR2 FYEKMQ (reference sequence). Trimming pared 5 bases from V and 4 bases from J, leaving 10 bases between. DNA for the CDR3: TGTGCCAGCAGCCCAAGACACGCAGATACGCAGTATTTT. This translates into CASSPRHADTQYF.

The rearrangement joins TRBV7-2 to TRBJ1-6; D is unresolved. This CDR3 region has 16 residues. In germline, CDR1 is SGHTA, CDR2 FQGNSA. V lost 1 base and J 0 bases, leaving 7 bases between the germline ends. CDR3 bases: TGTGCCAGCAGCTTAGAGTCAAGCTCCTATAATTCACCCCTCCACTTT. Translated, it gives CASSLESSSYNSPLHF. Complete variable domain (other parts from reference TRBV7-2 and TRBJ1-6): GAGVSQSPSNKVTEKGKDVELRCDPISGHTALYWYRQSLGQGLEFLIYFQGNSAPDKSGLPSDRFSAERTGGSVSTLTIQRTQQEDSAVYLCASSLESSSYNSPLHFGNGTRLTVT.

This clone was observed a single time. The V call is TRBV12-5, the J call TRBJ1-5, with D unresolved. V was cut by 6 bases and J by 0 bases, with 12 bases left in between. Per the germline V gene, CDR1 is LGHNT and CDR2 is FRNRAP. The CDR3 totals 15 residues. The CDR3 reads CASGTQLYSNQPQHF. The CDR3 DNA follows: TGTGCTAGTGGCACCCAGCTCTATAGCAATCAGCCCCAGCATTTT.

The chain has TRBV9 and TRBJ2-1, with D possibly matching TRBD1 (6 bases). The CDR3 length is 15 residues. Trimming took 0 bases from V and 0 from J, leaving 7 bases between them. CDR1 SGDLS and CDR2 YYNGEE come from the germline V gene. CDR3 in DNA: TGTGCCAGCAGCGTAGCAGGGGCCTCCTACAATGAGCAGTTCTTC. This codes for CASSVAGASYNEQFF.

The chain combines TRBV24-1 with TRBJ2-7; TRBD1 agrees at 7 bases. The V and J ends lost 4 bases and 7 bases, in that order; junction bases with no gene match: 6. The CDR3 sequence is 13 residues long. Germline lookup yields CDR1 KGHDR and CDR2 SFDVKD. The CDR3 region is CATSDDTGEEQYF. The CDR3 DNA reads TGTGCCACCAGTGACGATACAGGGGAAGAGCAGTACTTC.

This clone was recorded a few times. The DNA for the CDR3 is TGTGCCAGCGCAGGGAGTAACTATGGCTACACCTTC. It translates to CASAGSNYGYTF. The gene calls are TRBV12-3 or TRBV12-4 and TRBJ1-2; TRBD1 might be the D (5 bases). V was pared by 8 bases and J by 1 base, with 8 bases between. The length of the CDR3 is 12 residues.

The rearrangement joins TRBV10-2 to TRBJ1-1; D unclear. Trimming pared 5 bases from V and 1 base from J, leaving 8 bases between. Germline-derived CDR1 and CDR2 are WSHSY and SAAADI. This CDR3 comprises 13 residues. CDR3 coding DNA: TGCGCCAGCAGTCCCCAGGAGAACACTGAAGCTTTCTTT. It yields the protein CASSPQENTEAFF.

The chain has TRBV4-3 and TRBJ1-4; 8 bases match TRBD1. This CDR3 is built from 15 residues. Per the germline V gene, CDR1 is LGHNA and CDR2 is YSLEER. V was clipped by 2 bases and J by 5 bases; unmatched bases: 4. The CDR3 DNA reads TGCGCCAGCAGCCAACAGGGGGCGTACAATGAAAAACTGTTTTTT. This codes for CASSQQGAYNEKLFF.

Here the CDR3 DNA reads TGTGCCTGGATTGGACAGGGGGCGCGGGGCTACACCTTC. Translated: CAWIGQGARGYTF. The rearrangement uses TRBV30 and TRBJ1-2, with 11 nucleotides matching TRBD1. CDR3 length: 13 residues. Germline trimming cut 4 bases from V and 8 bases from J; bases unmatched to any gene: 6. The germline V gene has CDR1 GTSNPN and CDR2 SVGIG (reference sequence).

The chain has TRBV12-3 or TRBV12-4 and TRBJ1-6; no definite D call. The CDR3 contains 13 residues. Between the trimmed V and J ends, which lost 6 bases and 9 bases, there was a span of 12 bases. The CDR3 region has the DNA TGTGCCAGCAGACGCCAGGATTTTTCACCCCTCCACTTT. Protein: CASRRQDFSPLHF.

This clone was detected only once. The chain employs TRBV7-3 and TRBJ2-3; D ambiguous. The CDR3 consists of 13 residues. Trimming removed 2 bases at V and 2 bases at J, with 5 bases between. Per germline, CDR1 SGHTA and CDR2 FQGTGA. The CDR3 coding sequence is TGTGCCAGCAGCTTAGATACCACAGATACGCAGTATTTT. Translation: CASSLDTTDTQYF.

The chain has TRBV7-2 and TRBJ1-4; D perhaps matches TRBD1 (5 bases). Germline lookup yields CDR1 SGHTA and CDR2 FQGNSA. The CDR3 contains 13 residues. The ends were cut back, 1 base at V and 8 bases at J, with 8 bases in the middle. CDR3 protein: CASSLGQPEKLFF. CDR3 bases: TGTGCCAGCAGCTTAGGACAGCCAGAAAAACTGTTTTTT.

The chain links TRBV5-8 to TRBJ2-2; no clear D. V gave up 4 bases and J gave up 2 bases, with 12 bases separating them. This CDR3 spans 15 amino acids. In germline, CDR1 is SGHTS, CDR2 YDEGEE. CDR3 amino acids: CASSRRDLNTGELFF. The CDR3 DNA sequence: TGTGCCAGCAGCCGAAGAGACCTTAACACCGGGGAGCTGTTTTTT. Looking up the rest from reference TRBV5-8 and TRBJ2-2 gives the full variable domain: EAGVTQSPTHLIKTRGQQATLRCSPISGHTSVYWYQQALGLGLQFLLWYDEGEERNRGNFPPRFSGRQFPNYSSELNVNALELEDSALYLCASSRRDLNTGELFFGEGSRLTVL.

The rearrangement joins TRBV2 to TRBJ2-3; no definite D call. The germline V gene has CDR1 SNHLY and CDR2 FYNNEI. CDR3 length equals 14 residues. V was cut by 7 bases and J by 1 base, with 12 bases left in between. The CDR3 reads CASISPGGTDTQYF. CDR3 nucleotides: TGTGCCAGCATCTCGCCCGGAGGCACAGATACGCAGTATTTT.

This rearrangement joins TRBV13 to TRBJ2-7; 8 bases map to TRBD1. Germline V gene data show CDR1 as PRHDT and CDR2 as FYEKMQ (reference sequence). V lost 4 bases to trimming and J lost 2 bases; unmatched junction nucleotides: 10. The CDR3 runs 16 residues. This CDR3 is CASSSGTGFDPYEQYF. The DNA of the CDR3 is TGTGCCAGCAGCTCAGGGACAGGCTTTGATCCCTACGAGCAGTACTTC.

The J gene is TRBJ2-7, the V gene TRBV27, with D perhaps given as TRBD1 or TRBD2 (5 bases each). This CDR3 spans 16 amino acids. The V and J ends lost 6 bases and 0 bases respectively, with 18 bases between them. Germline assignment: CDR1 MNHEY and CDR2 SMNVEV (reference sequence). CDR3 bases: TGTGCCAGCAGCCTGTGGGCCGGGGCTACCTCCTACGAGCAGTACTTC. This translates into CASSLWAGATSYEQYF.

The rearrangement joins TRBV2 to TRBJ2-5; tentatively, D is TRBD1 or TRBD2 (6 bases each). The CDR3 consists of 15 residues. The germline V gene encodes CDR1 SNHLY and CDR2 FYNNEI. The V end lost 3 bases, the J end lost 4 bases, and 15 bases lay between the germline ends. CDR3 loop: CASSDWGATGETQYF. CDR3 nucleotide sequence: TGTGCCAGCAGTGACTGGGGGGCGACAGGAGAGACCCAGTACTTC.

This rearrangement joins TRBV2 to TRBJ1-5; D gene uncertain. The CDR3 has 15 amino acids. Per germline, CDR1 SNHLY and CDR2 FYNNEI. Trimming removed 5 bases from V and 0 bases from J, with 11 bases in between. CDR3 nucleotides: TGTGCCAGCAGTCCCGCCCAGTCTAGCAATCAGCCCCAGCATTTT. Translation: CASSPAQSSNQPQHF. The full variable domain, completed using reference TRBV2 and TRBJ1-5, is EPEVTQTPSHQVTQMGQEVILRCVPISNHLYFYWYRQILGQKVEFLVSFYNNEISEKSEIFDDQFSVERPDGSNFTLKIRSTKLEDSAMYFCASSPAQSSNQPQHFGDGTRLSIL.

DNA of the CDR3: TGTGCCAGCAGCCCCCGGGGGAACACTGAAGCTTTCTTT. Protein sequence: CASSPRGNTEAFF. The chain has TRBV7-3 and TRBJ1-1; unclear D gene. Germline CDR1 reads SGHTA; CDR2 reads FQGTGA. V lost 5 bases and J 1 base, leaving 8 bases between the germline ends. The CDR3 loop spans 13 amino acids.

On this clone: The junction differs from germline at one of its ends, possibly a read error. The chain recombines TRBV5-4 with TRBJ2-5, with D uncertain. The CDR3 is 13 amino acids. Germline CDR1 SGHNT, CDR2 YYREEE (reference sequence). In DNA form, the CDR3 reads TGTGCCAGCTCCCGGACCACCCAAGGGACCCAGTACTTC. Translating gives CASSRTTQGTQYF.

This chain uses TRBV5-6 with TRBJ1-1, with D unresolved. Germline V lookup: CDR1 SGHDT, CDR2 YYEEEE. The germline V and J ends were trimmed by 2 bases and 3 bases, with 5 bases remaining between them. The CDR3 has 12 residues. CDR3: CASSFQDTEAFF. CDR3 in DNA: TGTGCCAGCAGCTTTCAGGACACTGAAGCTTTCTTT.

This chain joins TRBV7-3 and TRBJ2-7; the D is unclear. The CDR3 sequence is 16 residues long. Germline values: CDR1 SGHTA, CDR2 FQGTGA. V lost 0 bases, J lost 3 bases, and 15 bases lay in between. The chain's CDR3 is CASSLTNDLYNYEQYF. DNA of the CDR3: TGTGCCAGCAGCTTAACGAACGACTTATACAACTACGAGCAGTACTTC.

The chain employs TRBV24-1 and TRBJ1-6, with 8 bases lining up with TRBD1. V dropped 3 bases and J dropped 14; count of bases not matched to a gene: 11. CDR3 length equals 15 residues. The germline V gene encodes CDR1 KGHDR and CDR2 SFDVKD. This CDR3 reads CATSDPGGASISLHF. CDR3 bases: TGTGCCACCAGTGATCCAGGGGGCGCATCGATTTCCCTCCACTTT.

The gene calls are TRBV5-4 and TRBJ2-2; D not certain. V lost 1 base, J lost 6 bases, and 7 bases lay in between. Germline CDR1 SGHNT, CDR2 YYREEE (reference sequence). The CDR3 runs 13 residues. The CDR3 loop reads CASSLKGSGELFF. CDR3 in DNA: TGTGCCAGCAGCTTGAAGGGTTCCGGGGAGCTGTTTTTT.

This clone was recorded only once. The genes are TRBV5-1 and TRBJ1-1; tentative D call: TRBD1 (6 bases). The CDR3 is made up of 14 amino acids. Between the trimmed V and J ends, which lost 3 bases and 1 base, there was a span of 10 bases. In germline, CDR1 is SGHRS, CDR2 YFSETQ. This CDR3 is CASSWEGENTEAFF. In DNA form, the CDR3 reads TGCGCCAGCAGCTGGGAGGGGGAGAACACTGAAGCTTTCTTT. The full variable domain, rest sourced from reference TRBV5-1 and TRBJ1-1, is KAGVTQTPRYLIKTRGQQVTLSCSPISGHRSVSWYQQTPGQGLQFLFEYFSETQRNKGNFPGRFSGRQFSNSRSEMNVSTLELGDSALYLCASSWEGENTEAFFGQGTRLTVV.

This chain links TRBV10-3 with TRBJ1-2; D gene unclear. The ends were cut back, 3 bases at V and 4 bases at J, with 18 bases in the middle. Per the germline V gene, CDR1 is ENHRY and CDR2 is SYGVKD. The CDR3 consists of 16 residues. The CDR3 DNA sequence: TGTGCCATCAGTGACTCCCCTGGGCCAGACGGCTATGGCTACACCTTC. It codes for CAISDSPGPDGYGYTF.